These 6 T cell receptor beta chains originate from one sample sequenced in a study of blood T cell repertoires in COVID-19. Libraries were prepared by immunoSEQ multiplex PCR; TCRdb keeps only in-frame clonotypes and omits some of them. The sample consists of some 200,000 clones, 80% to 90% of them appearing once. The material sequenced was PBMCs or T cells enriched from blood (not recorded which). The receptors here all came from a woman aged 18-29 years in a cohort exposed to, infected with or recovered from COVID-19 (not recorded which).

CDR3 DNA: TGTGCCAGCAGCCCGAGACAGGGTCGAGAAAAACTGTTTTTT. Amino acids: CASSPRQGREKLFF. The J gene is TRBJ1-4, the V gene TRBV3-1 (or the pseudogene TRBV3-2); 7 bases map to TRBD1. The V and J ends lost 4 bases and 8 bases, in that order; junction bases with no gene match: 7. Germline V gives CDR1 LGHDT, CDR2 YNNKEL (reference sequence). The CDR3 loop spans 14 amino acids.

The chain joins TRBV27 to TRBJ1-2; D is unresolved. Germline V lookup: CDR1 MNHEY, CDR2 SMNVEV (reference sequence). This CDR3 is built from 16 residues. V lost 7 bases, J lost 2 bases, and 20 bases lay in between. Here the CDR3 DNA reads TGTGCCAGCATGCGCTCCCCCCAGCGGAACAACTATGGCTACACCTTC. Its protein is CASMRSPQRNNYGYTF.

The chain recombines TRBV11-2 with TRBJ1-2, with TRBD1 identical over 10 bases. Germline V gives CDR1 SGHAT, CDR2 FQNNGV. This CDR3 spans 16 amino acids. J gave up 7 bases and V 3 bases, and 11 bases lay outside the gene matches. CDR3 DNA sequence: TGTGCCAGCAGCTTTTCGAATTGGGGACAGGGGATTGGCTACACCTTC. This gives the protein CASSFSNWGQGIGYTF.

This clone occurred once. The CDR3 DNA is TGCGCCAGCTTAGGGGGGGCCCGGGAGACCCAGTACTTC. Amino acid sequence: CASLGGARETQYF. This chain joins TRBV5-1 and TRBJ2-5; maybe TRBD2 (7 bases). The CDR3 has 13 amino acids. Germline loops: CDR1 SGHRS, CDR2 YFSETQ. Trimming took 7 bases from V and 5 from J, leaving 15 bases between them.

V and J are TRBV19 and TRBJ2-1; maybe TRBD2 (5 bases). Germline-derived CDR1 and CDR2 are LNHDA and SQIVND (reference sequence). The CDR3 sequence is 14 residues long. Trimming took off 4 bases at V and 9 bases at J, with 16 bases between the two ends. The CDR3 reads CASSNRRSFGEQFF. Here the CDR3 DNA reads TGTGCCAGTAGTAACCGGAGGAGCTTCGGTGAGCAGTTCTTC.

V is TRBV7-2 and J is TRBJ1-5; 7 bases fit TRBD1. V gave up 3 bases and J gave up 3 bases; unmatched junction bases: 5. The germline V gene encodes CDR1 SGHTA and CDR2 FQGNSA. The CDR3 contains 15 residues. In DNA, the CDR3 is TGTGCCAGCAGCTTCGGACAGGCGATCAATCAGCCCCAGCATTTT. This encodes CASSFGQAINQPQHF.